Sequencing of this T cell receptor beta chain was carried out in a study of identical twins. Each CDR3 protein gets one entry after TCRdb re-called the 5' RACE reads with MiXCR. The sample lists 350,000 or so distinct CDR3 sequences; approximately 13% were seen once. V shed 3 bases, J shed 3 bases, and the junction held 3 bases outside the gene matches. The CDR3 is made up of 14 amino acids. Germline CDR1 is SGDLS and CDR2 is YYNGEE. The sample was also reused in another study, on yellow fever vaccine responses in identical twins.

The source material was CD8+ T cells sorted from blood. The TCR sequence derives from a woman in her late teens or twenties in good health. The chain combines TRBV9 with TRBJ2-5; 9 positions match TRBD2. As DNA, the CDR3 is TGTGCCAGCAGCGCGGCGGGGGGGGAAGAGACCCAGTACTTC. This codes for CASSAAGGEETQYF.